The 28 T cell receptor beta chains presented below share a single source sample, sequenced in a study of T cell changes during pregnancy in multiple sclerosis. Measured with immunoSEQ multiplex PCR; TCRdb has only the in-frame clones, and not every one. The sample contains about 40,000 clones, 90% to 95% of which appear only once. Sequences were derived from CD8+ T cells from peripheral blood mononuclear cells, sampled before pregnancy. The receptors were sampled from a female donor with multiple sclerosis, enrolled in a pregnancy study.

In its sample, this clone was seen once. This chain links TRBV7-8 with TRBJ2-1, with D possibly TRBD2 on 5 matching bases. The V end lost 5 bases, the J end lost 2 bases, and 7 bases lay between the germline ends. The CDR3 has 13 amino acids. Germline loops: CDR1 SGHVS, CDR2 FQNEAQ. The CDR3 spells CASSTGTYNEQFF. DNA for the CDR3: TGTGCCAGCAGCACCGGGACCTACAATGAGCAGTTCTTC.

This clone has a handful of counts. CDR3 in amino acids: CASSFRGASTNEKLFF. CDR3 in DNA: TGTGCCAGCAGCTTCCGGGGAGCCTCAACTAATGAAAAACTGTTTTTT. The gene calls are TRBV7-9 and TRBJ1-4; D is unresolved. This CDR3 region has 16 residues. The V end lost 3 bases, the J end lost 0 bases, and 11 bases lay between the germline ends. CDR1 is SEHNR, CDR2 FQNEAQ, per germline (reference sequence). The whole variable domain, remainder taken from reference TRBV7-9 and TRBJ1-4, is DTGVSQNPRHKITKRGQNVTFRCDPISEHNRLYWYRQTLGQGPEFLTYFQNEAQLEKSRLLSDRFSAERPKGSFSTLEIQRTEQGDSAMYLCASSFRGASTNEKLFFGSGTQLSVL.

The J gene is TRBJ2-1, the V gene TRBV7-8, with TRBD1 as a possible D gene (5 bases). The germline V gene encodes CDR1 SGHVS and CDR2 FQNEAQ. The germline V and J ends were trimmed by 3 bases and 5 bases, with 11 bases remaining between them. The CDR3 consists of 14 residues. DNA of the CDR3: TGTGCCAGCAGCTTTCGACAGCTCCACAATGAGCAGTTCTTC. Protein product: CASSFRQLHNEQFF.

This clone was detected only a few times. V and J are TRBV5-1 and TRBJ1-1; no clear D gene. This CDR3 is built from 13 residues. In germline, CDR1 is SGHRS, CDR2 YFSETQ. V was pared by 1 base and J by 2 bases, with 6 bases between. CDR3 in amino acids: CASSLWQNTEAFF. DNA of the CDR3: TGCGCCAGCAGCTTGTGGCAAAACACTGAAGCTTTCTTT. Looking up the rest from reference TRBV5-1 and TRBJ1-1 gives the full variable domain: KAGVTQTPRYLIKTRGQQVTLSCSPISGHRSVSWYQQTPGQGLQFLFEYFSETQRNKGNFPGRFSGRQFSNSRSEMNVSTLELGDSALYLCASSLWQNTEAFFGQGTRLTVV.

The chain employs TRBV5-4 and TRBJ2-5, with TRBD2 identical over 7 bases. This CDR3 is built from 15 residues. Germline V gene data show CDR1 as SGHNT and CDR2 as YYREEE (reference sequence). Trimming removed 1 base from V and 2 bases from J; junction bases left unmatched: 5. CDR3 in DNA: TGTGCCAGCAGCTTGCGGGGAGGGACTCAAGAGACCCAGTACTTC. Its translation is CASSLRGGTQETQYF.

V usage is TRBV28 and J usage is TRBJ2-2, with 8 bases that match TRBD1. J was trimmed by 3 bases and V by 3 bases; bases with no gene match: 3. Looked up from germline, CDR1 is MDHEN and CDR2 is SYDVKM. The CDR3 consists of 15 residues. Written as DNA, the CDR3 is TGTGCCAGCAGTTTTGGGACAGGAGACACCGGGGAGCTGTTTTTT. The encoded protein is CASSFGTGDTGELFF.

CDR3 DNA: TGTGCCAGCAGTTTTTCAACTGCCGGGACAGAGCACTATGGCTACACCTTC. Protein product: CASSFSTAGTEHYGYTF. The V and J genes are TRBV28 and TRBJ1-2; 7 bases fit TRBD1. This CDR3 has 17 amino acids. Trimming cost V 3 bases and J 3 bases; bases outside gene matches: 13. In germline, CDR1 is MDHEN, CDR2 SYDVKM.

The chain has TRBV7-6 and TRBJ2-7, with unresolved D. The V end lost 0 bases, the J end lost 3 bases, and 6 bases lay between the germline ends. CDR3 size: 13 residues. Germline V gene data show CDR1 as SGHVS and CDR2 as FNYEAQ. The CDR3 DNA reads TGTGCCAGCAGCTTAGCGTCTAGCTACGAGCAGTACTTC. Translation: CASSLASSYEQYF.

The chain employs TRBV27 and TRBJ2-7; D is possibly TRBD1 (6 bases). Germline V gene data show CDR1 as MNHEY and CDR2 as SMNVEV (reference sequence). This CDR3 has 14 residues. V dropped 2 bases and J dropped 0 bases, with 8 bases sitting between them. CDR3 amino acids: CASSLQGLSYEQYF. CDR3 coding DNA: TGTGCCAGCAGTTTACAGGGGCTCTCCTACGAGCAGTACTTC.

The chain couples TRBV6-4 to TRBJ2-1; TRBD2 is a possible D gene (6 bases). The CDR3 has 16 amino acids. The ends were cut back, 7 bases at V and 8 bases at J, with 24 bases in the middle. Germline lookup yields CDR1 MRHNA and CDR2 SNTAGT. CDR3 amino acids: CASNRKGGIGSDEQFF. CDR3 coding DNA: TGTGCCAGCAATCGAAAGGGCGGGATCGGGAGCGATGAGCAGTTCTTC.

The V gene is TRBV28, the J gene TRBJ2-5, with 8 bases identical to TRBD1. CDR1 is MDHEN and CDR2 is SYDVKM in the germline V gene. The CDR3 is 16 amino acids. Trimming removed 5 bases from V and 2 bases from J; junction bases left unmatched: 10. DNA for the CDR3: TGTGCCAGCAGTCACTACAGGGGGACCGCACAAGAGACCCAGTACTTC. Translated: CASSHYRGTAQETQYF.

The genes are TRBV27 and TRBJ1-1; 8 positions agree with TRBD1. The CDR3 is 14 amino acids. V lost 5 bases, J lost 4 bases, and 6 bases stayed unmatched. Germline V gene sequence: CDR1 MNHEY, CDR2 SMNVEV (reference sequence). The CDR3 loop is CASSQKQGVTEAFF. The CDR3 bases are TGTGCCAGCAGTCAAAAACAGGGGGTCACTGAAGCTTTCTTT.

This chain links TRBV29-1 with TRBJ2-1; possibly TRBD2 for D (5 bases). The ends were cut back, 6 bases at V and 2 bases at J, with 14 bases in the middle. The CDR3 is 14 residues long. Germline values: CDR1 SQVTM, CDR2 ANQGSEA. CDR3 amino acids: CSVRRSGAYNEQFF. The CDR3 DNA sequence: TGCAGCGTCCGTAGGAGCGGTGCCTACAATGAGCAGTTCTTC.

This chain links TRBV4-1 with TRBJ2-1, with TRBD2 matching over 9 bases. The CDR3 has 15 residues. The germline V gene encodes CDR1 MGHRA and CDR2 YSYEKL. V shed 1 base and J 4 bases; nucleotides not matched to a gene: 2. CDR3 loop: CASSQGREGYNEQFF. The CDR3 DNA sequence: TGCGCCAGCAGCCAAGGGCGGGAGGGGTACAATGAGCAGTTCTTC.

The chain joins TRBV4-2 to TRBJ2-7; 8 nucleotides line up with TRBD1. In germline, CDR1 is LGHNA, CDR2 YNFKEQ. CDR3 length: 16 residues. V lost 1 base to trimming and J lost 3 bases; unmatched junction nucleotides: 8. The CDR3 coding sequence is TGTGCCAGCAGCCAAGTAGATGCAGGGGGCTTCTACGAGCAGTACTTC. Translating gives CASSQVDAGGFYEQYF.

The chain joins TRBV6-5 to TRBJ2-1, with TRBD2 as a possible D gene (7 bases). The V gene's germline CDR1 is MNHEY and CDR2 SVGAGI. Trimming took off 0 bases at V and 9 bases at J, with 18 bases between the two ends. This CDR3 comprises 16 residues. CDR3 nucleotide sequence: TGTGCCAGCAGTTACTCACGGGCGGGGGCCAGGGGTGAGCAGTTCTTC. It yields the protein CASSYSRAGARGEQFF.

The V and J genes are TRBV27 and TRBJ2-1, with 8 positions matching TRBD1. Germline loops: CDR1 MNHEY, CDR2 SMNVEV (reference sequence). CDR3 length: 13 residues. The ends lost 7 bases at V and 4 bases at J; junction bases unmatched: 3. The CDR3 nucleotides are TGTGCCAGCACGACAGGGGTATACAATGAGCAGTTCTTC. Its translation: CASTTGVYNEQFF.

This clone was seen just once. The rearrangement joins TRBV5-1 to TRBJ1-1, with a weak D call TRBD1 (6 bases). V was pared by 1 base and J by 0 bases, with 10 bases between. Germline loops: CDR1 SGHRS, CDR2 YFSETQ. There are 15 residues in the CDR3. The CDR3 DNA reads TGCGCCAGCAGCTTGTATCAGGGGTTGAACACTGAAGCTTTCTTT. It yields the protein CASSLYQGLNTEAFF.

CDR3 sequence reads: CASTLGPRGMNTEAFF. Written as DNA, the CDR3 is TGTGCCAGCACCCTAGGGCCGCGGGGGATGAACACTGAAGCTTTCTTT. V and J are TRBV28 and TRBJ1-1; perhaps TRBD1 as D (5 bases). V was clipped by 7 bases and J by 0 bases, with 18 bases between them. This CDR3 contains 16 residues. The germline V gene encodes CDR1 MDHEN and CDR2 SYDVKM.

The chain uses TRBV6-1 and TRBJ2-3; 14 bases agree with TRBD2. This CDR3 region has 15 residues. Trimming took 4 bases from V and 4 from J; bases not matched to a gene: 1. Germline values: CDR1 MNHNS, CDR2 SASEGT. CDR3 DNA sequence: TGTGCCAGCAGTGGACTAGCGGGAGGGCCAGATACGCAGTATTTT. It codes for CASSGLAGGPDTQYF.

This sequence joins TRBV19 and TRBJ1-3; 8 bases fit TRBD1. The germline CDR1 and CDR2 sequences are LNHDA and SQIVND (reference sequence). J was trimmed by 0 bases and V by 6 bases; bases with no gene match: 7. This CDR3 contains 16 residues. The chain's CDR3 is CASRYRGFDSGNTIYF. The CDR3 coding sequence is TGTGCCAGTAGGTACAGGGGGTTCGACTCTGGAAACACCATATATTTT. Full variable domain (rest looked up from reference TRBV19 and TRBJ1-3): DGGITQSPKYLFRKEGQNVTLSCEQNLNHDAMYWYRQDPGQGLRLIYYSQIVNDFQKGDIAEGYSVSREKKESFPLTVTSAQKNPTAFYLCASRYRGFDSGNTIYFGEGSWLTVV.

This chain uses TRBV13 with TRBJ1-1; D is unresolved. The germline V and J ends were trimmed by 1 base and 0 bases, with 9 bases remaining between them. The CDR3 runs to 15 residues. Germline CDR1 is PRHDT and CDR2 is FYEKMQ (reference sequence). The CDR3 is CASSLAGTLNTEAFF. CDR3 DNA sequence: TGTGCCAGCAGCTTAGCAGGAACTCTGAACACTGAAGCTTTCTTT.

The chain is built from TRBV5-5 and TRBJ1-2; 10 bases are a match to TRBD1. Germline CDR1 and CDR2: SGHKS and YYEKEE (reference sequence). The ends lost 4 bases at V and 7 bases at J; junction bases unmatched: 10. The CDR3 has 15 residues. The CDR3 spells CASSGWTGGTFGYTF. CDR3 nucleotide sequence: TGTGCCAGCAGCGGATGGACAGGGGGGACTTTTGGCTACACCTTC.

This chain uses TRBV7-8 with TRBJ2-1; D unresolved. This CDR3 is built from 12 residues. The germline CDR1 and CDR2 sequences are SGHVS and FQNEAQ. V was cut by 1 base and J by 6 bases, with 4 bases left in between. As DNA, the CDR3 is TGTGCCAGCAGCTTAGTCTCCAATGAGCAGTTCTTC. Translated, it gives CASSLVSNEQFF.

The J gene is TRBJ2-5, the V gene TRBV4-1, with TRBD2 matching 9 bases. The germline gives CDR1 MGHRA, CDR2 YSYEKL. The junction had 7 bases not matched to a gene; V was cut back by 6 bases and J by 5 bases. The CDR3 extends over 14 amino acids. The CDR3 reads CASSVAGVEETQYF. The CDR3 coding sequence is TGCGCCAGCAGTGTAGCGGGAGTTGAGGAGACCCAGTACTTC.

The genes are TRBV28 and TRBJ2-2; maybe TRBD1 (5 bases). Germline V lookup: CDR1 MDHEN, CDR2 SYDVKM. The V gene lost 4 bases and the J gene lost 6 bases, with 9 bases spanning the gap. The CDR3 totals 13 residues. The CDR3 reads CASSWTRPGELFF. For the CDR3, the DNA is TGTGCCAGCAGTTGGACACGTCCCGGGGAGCTGTTTTTT. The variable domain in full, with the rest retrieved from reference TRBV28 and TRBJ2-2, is DVKVTQSSRYLVKRTGEKVFLECVQDMDHENMFWYRQDPGLGLRLIYFSYDVKMKEKGDIPEGYSVSREKKERFSLILESASTNQTSMYLCASSWTRPGELFFGEGSRLTVL.

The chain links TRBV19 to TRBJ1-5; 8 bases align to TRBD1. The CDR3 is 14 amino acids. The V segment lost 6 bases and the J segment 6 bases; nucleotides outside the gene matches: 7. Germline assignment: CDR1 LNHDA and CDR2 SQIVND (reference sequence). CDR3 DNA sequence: TGTGCCAGTAGGCTGGGACAGGAGAGTCAGCCCCAGCATTTT. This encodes CASRLGQESQPQHF.

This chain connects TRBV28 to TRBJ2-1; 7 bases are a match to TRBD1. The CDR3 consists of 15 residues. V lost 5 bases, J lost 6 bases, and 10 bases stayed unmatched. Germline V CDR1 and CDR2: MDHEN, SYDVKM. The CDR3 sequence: CASSGRQGGPNEQFF. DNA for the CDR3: TGTGCCAGCAGTGGGAGACAGGGTGGGCCCAATGAGCAGTTCTTC.